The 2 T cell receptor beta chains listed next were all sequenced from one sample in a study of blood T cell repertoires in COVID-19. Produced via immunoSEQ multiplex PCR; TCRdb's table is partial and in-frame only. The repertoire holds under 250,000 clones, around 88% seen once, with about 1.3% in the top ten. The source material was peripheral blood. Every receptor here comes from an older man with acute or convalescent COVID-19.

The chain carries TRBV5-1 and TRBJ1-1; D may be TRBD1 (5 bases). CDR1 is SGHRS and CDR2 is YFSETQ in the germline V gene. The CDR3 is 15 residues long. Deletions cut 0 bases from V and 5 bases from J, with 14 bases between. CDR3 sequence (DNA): TGCGCCAGCAGCTTGGTTCTTGGGGGGAGGACTGAAGCTTTCTTT. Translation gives CASSLVLGGRTEAFF.

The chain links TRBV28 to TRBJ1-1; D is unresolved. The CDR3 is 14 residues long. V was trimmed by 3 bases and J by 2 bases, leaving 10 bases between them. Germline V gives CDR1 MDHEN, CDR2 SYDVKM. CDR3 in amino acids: CASSLVPRNTEAFF. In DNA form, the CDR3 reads TGTGCCAGCAGTTTGGTACCGCGTAACACTGAAGCTTTCTTT.